Shown below are 29 T cell receptor beta chains from a single sample sequenced in a study of T cell responses to AZD1222 COVID-19 vaccine. Using immunoSEQ multiplex PCR, the repertoire was profiled, and TCRdb retains in-frame clones only, with some absent. The sample consists of roughly 100,000 clones, around 90% of them appearing once. The sample consisted of peripheral blood, taken on day 0 of AZD1222 vaccination. The receptors were sampled from an adult in good health.

The chain is built from TRBV2 and TRBJ2-2; D is unresolved. CDR1 and CDR2 from the germline V gene are SNHLY and FYNNEI. V gave up 1 base and J gave up 0 bases, with 18 bases separating them. The CDR3 has 19 residues. The CDR3 sequence: CASSEGVRVTLTNTGELFF. Written as DNA, the CDR3 is TGTGCCAGCAGTGAAGGGGTTAGGGTAACCCTAACGAACACCGGGGAGCTGTTTTTT.

This clone was observed once. The V call is TRBV24-1, the J call TRBJ1-2, with 8 bases identical to TRBD1. V lost 9 bases and J lost 4; bases outside the gene matches: 12. Germline V gene sequence: CDR1 KGHDR, CDR2 SFDVKD. CDR3 length equals 15 residues. The CDR3 bases are TGTGCCACCGCCCCACGAGACAGGGGAGGCTATGGCTACACCTTC. This sequence encodes CATAPRDRGGYGYTF.

The chain combines TRBV7-9 with TRBJ2-7, with 8 bases identical to TRBD1. Germline V gene data show CDR1 as SEHNR and CDR2 as FQNEAQ (reference sequence). The CDR3 runs to 13 residues. V was clipped by 6 bases and J by 2 bases; unmatched bases: 3. CDR3: CASRETGAYEQYF. Written as DNA, the CDR3 is TGTGCCAGCAGGGAGACAGGGGCCTACGAGCAGTACTTC.

CDR3 amino acids: CASSQELKNSPLHF. In DNA form, the CDR3 reads TGTGCCAGCAGCCAAGAGCTAAAGAATTCACCCCTCCACTTT. The genes are TRBV14 and TRBJ1-6; D is ambiguous. The CDR3 is 14 amino acids. Trimming took off 0 bases at V and 7 bases at J, with 7 bases between the two ends. Germline V gives CDR1 SGHDN, CDR2 FVKESK.

This chain links TRBV24-1 with TRBJ2-7, with a tentative D call TRBD1 (6 bases). Per germline, CDR1 KGHDR and CDR2 SFDVKD. V shed 4 bases and J shed 0 bases, with 18 bases lying between them. This CDR3 contains 17 residues. The CDR3 region has the DNA TGTGCCACCAGTGAAATAGACCGGGACACCGTCTCCTACGAGCAGTACTTC. Translated: CATSEIDRDTVSYEQYF.

The rearrangement uses TRBV6-2 or TRBV6-3 and TRBJ1-2; 8 bases fit TRBD1. Germline lookup yields CDR1 MNHEY and CDR2 SVGEGT. The CDR3 has 15 residues. V lost 2 bases and J lost 4; bases outside the gene matches: 6. The chain's CDR3 is CASSYSWQGAYGYTF. The CDR3 region has the DNA TGTGCCAGCAGTTACAGCTGGCAGGGGGCCTATGGCTACACCTTC.

V usage is TRBV12-3 or TRBV12-4 and J usage is TRBJ2-2; D may be TRBD1 (5 bases). The CDR3 totals 13 residues. V gave up 5 bases and J gave up 6 bases, with 10 bases separating them. This CDR3 reads CASSPQVPGELFF. Here the CDR3 DNA reads TGTGCCAGCAGTCCACAGGTCCCCGGGGAGCTGTTTTTT.

This clone was recorded once. The chain has TRBV10-3 and TRBJ2-7, with D uncertain. Looked up from germline, CDR1 is ENHRY and CDR2 is SYGVKD. The V and J ends lost 0 bases and 8 bases respectively, with 5 bases between them. The CDR3 is 11 residues long. CDR3 residues: CAISESNQQYF. CDR3 bases: TGTGCCATCAGTGAGTCGAACCAGCAGTACTTC.

The chain couples TRBV9 to TRBJ1-1, with D possibly TRBD1 on 6 matching bases. The germline V gene encodes CDR1 SGDLS and CDR2 YYNGEE. CDR3 size: 12 residues. Trimming took 2 bases from V and 10 from J, leaving 12 bases between them. The CDR3 protein is CASSVSGAGAFF. CDR3 nucleotides: TGTGCCAGCAGCGTCTCAGGGGCCGGAGCTTTCTTT.

The CDR3 nucleotides read TGTGCCAGTAGGCCTCCCACAGGAGCTGGCTACACCTTC. Its protein is CASRPPTGAGYTF. The V call is TRBV19, the J call TRBJ1-2, with D possibly matching TRBD1 (5 bases). V lost 6 bases and J lost 7, with 15 bases in between. The CDR3 loop spans 13 amino acids. CDR1 is LNHDA and CDR2 is SQIVND in the germline V gene (reference sequence).

This clone was observed a few times. The chain carries TRBV7-2 and TRBJ2-1; D possibly corresponds to TRBD2 (6 bases). This CDR3 comprises 13 residues. V lost 2 bases and J lost 8, with 10 bases in between. Germline V gene sequence: CDR1 SGHTA, CDR2 FQGNSA. This CDR3 reads CASSLNSGYEQFF. The CDR3 DNA reads TGTGCCAGCAGCTTAAACAGCGGGTATGAGCAGTTCTTC.

The chain recombines TRBV19 with TRBJ2-1; D is uncertain. CDR3 length: 15 amino acids. The germline V and J ends were trimmed by 1 base and 2 bases, with 9 bases remaining between them. Looked up from germline, CDR1 is LNHDA and CDR2 is SQIVND (reference sequence). CDR3: CASSIGPEPYNEQFF. DNA of the CDR3: TGTGCCAGTAGTATAGGACCAGAGCCCTACAATGAGCAGTTCTTC.

The CDR3 loop is CASTLDRGTGEAFF. The CDR3 DNA follows: TGTGCCAGTACCCTCGATCGGGGGACAGGGGAAGCTTTCTTT. The rearrangement links TRBV19 to TRBJ1-1, with 9 nucleotides matching TRBD1. Germline trimming cut 7 bases from V and 8 bases from J; bases unmatched to any gene: 11. The CDR3 extends over 14 amino acids. Germline-derived CDR1 and CDR2 are LNHDA and SQIVND (reference sequence).

The chain carries TRBV5-1 and TRBJ1-2, with D perhaps matching TRBD1 (5 bases). The germline V and J ends were trimmed by 3 bases and 2 bases, with 11 bases remaining between them. This CDR3 is 14 amino acids long. Germline values: CDR1 SGHRS, CDR2 YFSETQ. The CDR3 DNA reads as TGCGCCAGCAGCTCTTGGGGGGAAAACTATGGCTACACCTTC. Translating gives CASSSWGENYGYTF.

This clone was counted between two and nine times. This chain links TRBV4-2 with TRBJ1-3; perhaps TRBD1 as D (5 bases). V dropped 1 base and J dropped 3 bases, with 10 bases sitting between them. This CDR3 has 15 amino acids. Germline CDR1 reads LGHNA; CDR2 reads YNFKEQ. CDR3 sequence reads: CASSQVSGSGNTIYF. The DNA of the CDR3 is TGTGCCAGCAGCCAAGTATCAGGGAGTGGAAACACCATATATTTT.

The chain joins TRBV7-2 to TRBJ1-3, with 8 nucleotides matching TRBD1. After removal of 7 bases from V and 3 bases from J, the junction contained 2 bases not matched to a gene. The germline CDR1 and CDR2 sequences are SGHTA and FQGNSA. The CDR3 spans 13 residues. This chain's CDR3 is CASKTGGGNTIYF. CDR3 nucleotide sequence: TGTGCCAGCAAAACAGGGGGTGGAAACACCATATATTTT.

The chain has TRBV28 and TRBJ1-1; D is perhaps TRBD1 (5 bases). Germline V gene data show CDR1 as MDHEN and CDR2 as SYDVKM. Trimming took off 3 bases at V and 0 bases at J, with 8 bases between the two ends. The CDR3 runs 14 residues. As DNA, the CDR3 is TGTGCCAGCAGTTTTTCAGGGTTGAACACTGAAGCTTTCTTT. Its translation: CASSFSGLNTEAFF.

This chain connects TRBV28 to TRBJ1-1, with D uncertain. The CDR3 runs to 13 residues. The germline CDR1 and CDR2 sequences are MDHEN and SYDVKM. Trimming left V 8 bases short and J 1 base short, with 11 bases between. CDR3 in amino acids: CASRSPENTEAFF. CDR3 nucleotide sequence: TGTGCCAGCCGATCTCCGGAGAACACTGAAGCTTTCTTT.

The chain has TRBV5-8 and TRBJ1-2; D remains ambiguous. Trimming took 4 bases from V and 7 from J, leaving 8 bases between them. The CDR3 runs 11 residues. Per germline, CDR1 SGHTS and CDR2 YDEGEE. The CDR3 sequence: CASSQTFGYTF. In nucleotides, the CDR3 is TGTGCCAGCAGCCAAACCTTTGGCTACACCTTC.

This clone was seen once. The DNA of the CDR3 is TGTGCTAGTGGGGGGGGCGTTGGTACTGAAGCTTTCTTT. It codes for CASGGGVGTEAFF. The rearrangement links TRBV12-5 to TRBJ1-1; maybe TRBD1 (6 bases). This CDR3 comprises 13 residues. The germline gives CDR1 LGHNT, CDR2 FRNRAP. V was pared by 6 bases and J by 5 bases, with 13 bases between.

This clone was seen more than once but under ten times. This rearrangement joins TRBV9 to TRBJ1-1; 11 bases map to TRBD1. V was pared by 3 bases and J by 6 bases, with 4 bases of the junction left unmatched. The CDR3 has 14 residues. CDR1 is SGDLS, CDR2 YYNGEE, per germline. The CDR3 protein is CASSAPGQGAEAFF. CDR3 DNA: TGTGCCAGCAGCGCACCGGGACAGGGGGCTGAAGCTTTCTTT.

The chain uses TRBV12-3 or TRBV12-4 and TRBJ2-1; no firm D call. The CDR3 contains 13 residues. With 3 bases removed from V and 7 bases from J, the gap between germline ends came to 10 bases. The CDR3 sequence is CASSLGSSNEQFF. The CDR3 nucleotides read TGTGCCAGCAGTTTGGGCTCGTCAAATGAGCAGTTCTTC.

The chain is built from TRBV4-3 and TRBJ2-1; D is unresolved. V lost 3 bases and J lost 8, with 11 bases in between. Germline V CDR1 and CDR2: LGHNA, YSLEER. This CDR3 spans 13 amino acids. The CDR3 reads CASSHSRADEQFF. CDR3 coding DNA: TGCGCCAGCAGCCATTCACGCGCGGATGAGCAGTTCTTC.

The V and J genes are TRBV5-8 and TRBJ2-2, with D perhaps assigned TRBD1 or TRBD2 (5 bases each). With 0 bases removed from V and 2 bases from J, the gap between germline ends came to 14 bases. Per germline, CDR1 SGHTS and CDR2 YDEGEE. The CDR3 length is 17 residues. The CDR3 spells CASSLAAGTDNTGELFF. The CDR3 nucleotides read TGTGCCAGCAGCTTGGCCGCCGGGACGGACAACACCGGGGAGCTGTTTTTT.

The CDR3 region has the DNA TGTGCCAGCAGCCGAGGGACTAGCGGGGGATACAATGAGCAGTTCTTC. This gives the protein CASSRGTSGGYNEQFF. This chain connects TRBV11-3 to TRBJ2-1; 14 nucleotides line up with TRBD2. The CDR3 is 16 amino acids. Germline trimming cut 5 bases from V and 4 bases from J; bases unmatched to any gene: 4. Germline lookup yields CDR1 SGHNT and CDR2 YENEEA.

CDR3 sequence: CASSLEVRLNTEAFF. CDR3 DNA: TGTGCCAGCAGCTTGGAGGTCAGACTGAACACTGAAGCTTTCTTT. The V and J genes are TRBV5-5 and TRBJ1-1; no clear D. Germline assignment: CDR1 SGHKS and CDR2 YYEKEE (reference sequence). The length of the CDR3 is 15 residues. Trimming shortened V by 0 bases and J by 0 bases, and 9 bases separated the two germline ends.

The CDR3 spells CASRSWDRGSAEAFF. In DNA, the CDR3 is TGTGCCAGCAGGAGCTGGGACAGGGGATCGGCTGAAGCTTTCTTT. The chain recombines TRBV6-5 with TRBJ1-1; the match to TRBD1 covers 10 bases. This CDR3 region has 15 residues. CDR1 and CDR2 (germline): MNHEY, SVGAGI. V was pared by 6 bases and J by 6 bases, with 10 bases of the junction left unmatched.

This sequence joins TRBV27 and TRBJ2-5, with a tentative D call TRBD2 (7 bases). Trimming pared 7 bases from V and 9 bases from J, leaving 21 bases between. This CDR3 is 14 amino acids long. From germline, CDR1 is MNHEY and CDR2 SMNVEV (reference sequence). CDR3 sequence (DNA): TGTGCCAGCACTCCCGGAGGGGGGGCGGGAGCCCAGTACTTC. Its protein is CASTPGGGAGAQYF.

The chain joins TRBV4-3 to TRBJ1-1; TRBD1 aligns across 8 bases. The CDR3 is made up of 18 amino acids. V lost 2 bases, J lost 1 base, and 12 bases stayed unmatched. Germline CDR1 LGHNA, CDR2 YSLEER. In nucleotides, the CDR3 is TGCGCCAGCAGCCAAAAGGCGGTCTCCGGGACAGGGAACACTGAAGCTTTCTTT. Protein product: CASSQKAVSGTGNTEAFF.